One sample yielded the 17 T cell receptor beta chains listed below, sequenced in a study of shared clonotypes between healthy human individuals. Sequencing was performed with immunoSEQ multiplex PCR; in TCRdb, only in-frame clones are kept and a portion is missing. In the table there are approximately 330,000 clones, over 70% of which are singletons. The specimen sequenced was memory CD4+ T cells sorted from blood. Subset given: CD45RA-negative fraction. These receptors came from a man aged 25-40 years in good health.

This chain uses TRBV7-9 with TRBJ2-5; possibly TRBD1 for D (6 bases). Looked up from germline, CDR1 is SEHNR and CDR2 is FQNEAQ (reference sequence). The length of the CDR3 is 14 residues. The V end lost 6 bases, the J end lost 4 bases, and 15 bases lay between the germline ends. The CDR3 reads CASSKQGSGETQYF. As DNA, the CDR3 is TGTGCCAGCAGTAAACAGGGTTCTGGAGAGACCCAGTACTTC.

The genes are TRBV4-2 and TRBJ2-3; 12 nucleotides agree with TRBD2. Germline V gene sequence: CDR1 LGHNA, CDR2 YNFKEQ. The CDR3 loop spans 17 amino acids. V lost 2 bases and J lost 6; bases outside the gene matches: 9. The DNA of the CDR3 is TGTGCCAGCAGCCAATCCAAAGGGACTAGCGGGTCCGATACGCAGTATTTT. It translates to CASSQSKGTSGSDTQYF.

Regarding this clone: The junction departs from germline at one end; a sequencing error may be responsible. The chain joins TRBV20-1 to TRBJ2-3; 7 bases fit TRBD1. CDR3 length: 11 amino acids. Germline values: CDR1 DFQATT, CDR2 SNEGSKA (reference sequence). CDR3 in amino acids: CSATRTGLSPF. The CDR3 DNA follows: TGCAGTGCCACACGGACAGGTCTTAGTCCGTTT.

This clone has more than one count but fewer than ten. Other DNA sequences in the sample encode the same CDR3. V and J are TRBV27 and TRBJ2-6; a weak D match, TRBD1 (6 bases). The length of the CDR3 is 15 residues. Germline CDR1 is MNHEY and CDR2 is SMNVEV (reference sequence). V was cut by 4 bases and J by 1 base, with 8 bases left in between. The CDR3 DNA reads as TGTGCCAGCAGTTCCAGGGGTTCTGGGGCCAACGTCCTGACTTTC. It translates to CASSSRGSGANVLTF. Full variable domain (remainder filled in from reference TRBV27 and TRBJ2-6): EAQVTQNPRYLITVTGKKLTVTCSQNMNHEYMSWYRQDPGLGLRQIYYSMNVEVTDKGDVPEGYKVSRKEKRNFPLILESPSPNQTSLYFCASSSRGSGANVLTFGAGSRLTVL.

V is TRBV20-1 and J is TRBJ2-1; the D is unclear. V shed 0 bases and J shed 6 bases, with 3 bases lying between them. Germline V gives CDR1 DFQATT, CDR2 SNEGSKA (reference sequence). CDR3 length: 11 amino acids. CDR3 residues: CSARETNEQFF. CDR3 coding DNA: TGCAGTGCTAGAGAGACCAATGAGCAGTTCTTC.

The rearrangement joins TRBV27 to TRBJ2-7; D possibly corresponds to TRBD2 (5 bases). The germline V gene has CDR1 MNHEY and CDR2 SMNVEV (reference sequence). Trimming took 6 bases from V and 3 from J, leaving 12 bases between them. The length of the CDR3 is 13 residues. CDR3 DNA sequence: TGTGCCAGCAGGTACCGGGAAGGCTACGAGCAGTACTTC. Amino acid sequence: CASRYREGYEQYF.

The chain carries TRBV5-1 and TRBJ2-5; 16 nucleotides agree with TRBD2. J gave up 5 bases and V 3 bases, and 4 bases lay outside the gene matches. The CDR3 covers 16 residues. Looked up from germline, CDR1 is SGHRS and CDR2 is YFSETQ. The CDR3, as DNA: TGCGCCAGCAGCTACGGGACTAGCGGGAGGGTTGAGACCCAGTACTTC. Protein: CASSYGTSGRVETQYF.

The chain combines TRBV29-1 with TRBJ2-7, with TRBD2 matching over 8 bases. Trimming at V came to 5 bases and at J to 3 bases, leaving 6 bases not matched to a gene. Per germline, CDR1 SQVTM and CDR2 ANQGSEA. CDR3 size: 13 residues. In DNA form, the CDR3 reads TGCAGCGTTAGGACTAGCTACATCTACGAGCAGTACTTC. Encoded protein: CSVRTSYIYEQYF.

This clone was detected only a few times. This sequence joins TRBV7-6 and TRBJ1-3, with D unclear. This CDR3 spans 15 amino acids. Between the trimmed V and J ends, which lost 5 bases and 6 bases, there was a span of 17 bases. Germline V gives CDR1 SGHVS, CDR2 FNYEAQ. The CDR3 coding sequence is TGTGCCAGCAGCATGACGTCGGACCCTGAAAACACCATATATTTT. It is translated as CASSMTSDPENTIYF.

The chain carries TRBV6-5 and TRBJ2-1; TRBD2 aligns across 8 bases. The CDR3 covers 13 residues. Germline V gene data show CDR1 as MNHEY and CDR2 as SVGAGI. Trimming at V came to 8 bases and at J to 3 bases, leaving 3 bases not matched to a gene. CDR3 bases: TGTGCCAGCGGGGCGGGGGGCTACAATGAGCAGTTCTTC. Its translation: CASGAGGYNEQFF.

Concerning this clone: The sample contains more than one DNA sequence encoding this CDR3. The rearrangement uses TRBV20-1 and TRBJ2-3; D is ambiguous. The CDR3 totals 11 residues. Trimming left V 1 base short and J 6 bases short, with 5 bases between. Germline V gene lookup returns CDR1 DFQATT and CDR2 SNEGSKA (reference sequence). Here the CDR3 reads CSARGSDTQYF. The CDR3 nucleotides read TGCAGTGCTAGAGGTAGCGATACGCAGTATTTT.

This sequence joins TRBV1 and TRBJ2-1; TRBD2, as called in the table, went unchecked against the DNA. TRBV1 is given as a pseudogene. This CDR3 is 16 amino acids long. The CDR3 is CTSSQDLTSGKNEQFF. CDR3 in DNA: TGCACCAGCAGCCAAGATCTCACTAGCGGGAAAAATGAGCAGTTCTTC.

This clone has only a few counts. V and J are TRBV5-4 and TRBJ2-1; TRBD2 aligns across 10 bases. CDR3 length equals 19 residues. V was pared by 4 bases and J by 2 bases, with 15 bases of the junction left unmatched. Germline CDR1 is SGHNT and CDR2 is YYREEE (reference sequence). Written as DNA, the CDR3 is TGTGCCAGCAGCCCGTCCCCCTCCGGCAGCGGGAGGGCCTACAATGAGCAGTTCTTC. This encodes CASSPSPSGSGRAYNEQFF.

The CDR3 DNA reads as TGTGCCAGCAGCCCGGGTCTTAGGGCGAATCAGCCCCAGCATTTT. Translation: CASSPGLRANQPQHF. This chain uses TRBV27 with TRBJ1-5; unclear D gene. Looked up from germline, CDR1 is MNHEY and CDR2 is SMNVEV (reference sequence). Trimming left V 6 bases short and J 4 bases short, with 16 bases between. The CDR3 totals 15 residues.

V and J are TRBV28 and TRBJ2-5; the D is unclear. Trimming took 6 bases from V and 5 from J, leaving 16 bases between them. This CDR3 has 14 amino acids. Germline V gene lookup returns CDR1 MDHEN and CDR2 SYDVKM. CDR3 residues: CASSLAGPSETQYF. In DNA, the CDR3 is TGTGCCAGCAGCCTGGCCGGCCCCTCGGAGACCCAGTACTTC.

There are a few counts of this clone. The chain is built from TRBV4-2 and TRBJ2-1; 16 positions agree with TRBD2. Trimming removed 3 bases from V and 4 bases from J; junction bases left unmatched: 3. The CDR3 extends over 17 amino acids. Germline V lookup: CDR1 LGHNA, CDR2 YNFKEQ. CDR3: CASSHEGLAGGYNEQFF. The CDR3 nucleotides read TGTGCCAGCAGCCACGAGGGACTAGCGGGAGGGTACAATGAGCAGTTCTTC.

The rearrangement links TRBV6-1 to TRBJ2-4, with a weak D call TRBD2 (6 bases). The CDR3 totals 14 residues. CDR1 MNHNS and CDR2 SASEGT come from the germline V gene. Trimming stripped 0 bases from V and 7 bases from J, with 10 bases between. DNA for the CDR3: TGTGCCAGCAGTGAAGCGGGGGGTTGGAACATTCAGTACTTC. It encodes CASSEAGGWNIQYF.